This T cell receptor beta chain was obtained from a study of blood T cell repertoires in COVID-19. Study-wide background: Specimens from acute and convalescent COVID-19 originated in the United States, Italy and Spain.

The CDR3 totals 15 residues. Between the trimmed V and J ends, which lost 2 bases and 4 bases, there was a span of 16 bases. Looked up from germline, CDR1 is SGHNT and CDR2 is YYREEE (reference sequence). Study processing details: From reference gene primer amplification, estimates of nucleated cell counts were derived. Sequenced by immunoSEQ multiplex PCR; TCRdb stores in-frame clones only, minus some. V, J and clone size reflect that table, while D and trimming were determined from the DNA. The top ten hold around 27% of the sample, which has around 230,000 clones, approximately 83% seen once. Input material: peripheral blood. The sequence derives from a middle-aged man with acute or convalescent COVID-19. The chain is built from TRBV5-4 and TRBJ2-7, with D perhaps TRBD2 (6 bases). The chain's CDR3 is CASSFGGMELYEQYF. As DNA, the CDR3 is TGTGCCAGCAGCTTTGGCGGGATGGAGTTGTACGAGCAGTACTTC.